A selection of T cell receptor beta chains follows, all from one sample in a study of T-cell reconstitution after alpha-beta-depleted transplantation in children. TCRdb re-derived calls from the PCR reads in MiXCR, one entry per CDR3 protein. The sample lists some 290,000 distinct CDR3 sequences, more than 20% occurring once. The starting material was PBMCs, mostly from graft donor cells, obtained 180 days after TCRalphabeta/CD19-depleted stem cell transplant. Receptor source: a male patient aged 10-17 years who had a stem cell transplant for acute lymphoblastic leukemia, so the T cells may come from the graft donor. CDR3s include the opening cysteine and the closing phenylalanine or tryptophan. A D gene is named only where the DNA matches it firmly. Only some rows state a clone size, as once, few, many or a class for expanded clones.

d_gene	len	v_gene	j_gene	abundance	CDR3aa	CDR3nt
NA	13	TRBV14	TRBJ2-7	NA	CASSSRVVHEQYF	TGTGCCAGCAGCTCCAGGGTAGTCCACGAGCAGTACTTC
NA	14	TRBV20-1	TRBJ2-3	NA	CSATSVISTDTQYF	TGCAGTGCTACCTCCGTTATTAGCACAGATACGCAGTATTTT
NA	15	TRBV4-1	TRBJ2-2	few	CASKGTQGRTGELFF	TGCGCCAGCAAAGGGACGCAGGGGAGGACCGGGGAGCTGTTTTTT
NA	13	TRBV2	TRBJ2-7	NA	CASLDGNSYEQYF	TGTGCCAGCCTCGACGGGAACTCCTACGAGCAGTACTTC
NA	13	TRBV30	TRBJ1-5	NA	CAWGLSQHQPQHF	TGTGCCTGGGGACTGTCCCAGCATCAGCCCCAGCATTTT
NA	15	TRBV7-2	TRBJ1-2	many	CASSFQTTDRRYYTF	TGTGCCAGCAGCTTCCAAACCACCGACCGGCGTTACTACACCTTC
NA	16	TRBV12-3/TRBV12-4	TRBJ2-3	NA	CASSLLKRLGTDTQYF	TGTGCCAGCAGCCTTCTGAAACGGTTGGGCACAGATACGCAGTATTTT
TRBD2	17	TRBV7-7	TRBJ2-3	many	CASSLGLAGGRTDTQYF	TGTGCCAGCAGCTTAGGACTAGCGGGAGGTCGCACAGATACGCAGTATTTT
NA	12	TRBV3-1	TRBJ1-4	NA	CASSQVVGKLFF	TGTGCCAGCAGCCAAGTGGTAGGAAAACTGTTTTTT
TRBD2	15	TRBV6-1	TRBJ2-1	NA	CASRGLAGVPNEQFF	TGTGCCAGCAGAGGACTAGCGGGAGTTCCCAATGAGCAGTTCTTC
NA	15	TRBV7-9	TRBJ2-1	few	CASSLFLAISNEQFF	TGTGCCAGCAGCTTATTTCTAGCCATCAGCAATGAGCAGTTCTTC
NA	14	TRBV20-1	TRBJ1-5	NA	CSAKEGGSNQPQHF	TGCAGTGCTAAAGAAGGGGGAAGCAATCAGCCCCAGCATTTT
NA	12	TRBV6-2/TRBV6-3	TRBJ1-5	NA	CASSLRDQPQHF	TGTGCCAGCAGTTTAAGGGATCAGCCCCAGCATTTT
TRBD1	15	TRBV9	TRBJ2-1	NA	CASSARDRSHNEQFF	TGTGCCAGCAGCGCCCGGGACAGGAGTCACAATGAGCAGTTCTTC
NA	12	TRBV15	TRBJ2-7	once	CAPGPRSYEQYF	TGTGCCCCCGGACCGCGGTCCTACGAGCAGTACTTC
NA	11	TRBV12-3/TRBV12-4	TRBJ2-5	few	CASSLAQTQYF	TGTGCCAGCAGTTTAGCTCAGACCCAGTACTTC
TRBD2	16	TRBV6-1	TRBJ2-7	NA	CASSQQVSGVTYEQYF	TGTGCCAGCAGCCAACAGGTTAGCGGGGTCACCTACGAGCAGTACTTC
NA	19	TRBV12-3/TRBV12-4	TRBJ2-1	few	CASSLRMGVSGLYYNEQFF	TGTGCCAGCAGTTTAAGAATGGGGGTAAGCGGGCTATACTACAATGAGCAGTTCTTC
TRBD1	16	TRBV19	TRBJ1-2	few	CASTQRTGTTNYGYTF	TGTGCCAGTACCCAAAGGACAGGGACTACTAACTATGGCTACACCTTC
NA	13	TRBV5-1	TRBJ1-2	NA	CASSLDSSYGYTF	TGCGCCAGCAGCTTGGACAGTAGCTATGGCTACACCTTC
TRBD2	17	TRBV9	TRBJ2-1	few	CASSPGGAGAAYNEQFF	TGTGCCAGCAGCCCCGGGGGGGCGGGAGCCGCCTACAATGAGCAGTTCTTC
TRBD1	15	TRBV5-1	TRBJ2-1	few	CASSLEARGLYEQFF	TGCGCCAGCAGCTTGGAGGCCAGGGGGCTTTATGAGCAGTTCTTC
NA	12	TRBV7-9	TRBJ2-7	NA	CASSFGADEQYF	TGTGCCAGCAGCTTCGGGGCGGACGAGCAGTACTTC
NA	14	TRBV11-2	TRBJ2-1	NA	CASSSRRDNNEQFF	TGTGCCAGCAGCTCCCGGCGGGACAACAATGAGCAGTTCTTC
NA	14	TRBV29-1	TRBJ2-2	few	CSVFGLKNTGELFF	TGCAGCGTTTTTGGACTCAAGAACACCGGGGAGCTGTTTTTT
NA	12	TRBV29-1	TRBJ2-4	few	CSVRLAKNIQYF	TGCAGCGTTCGGCTAGCCAAAAACATTCAGTACTTC